This TCR beta chain stems from a study of blood T cell repertoires in COVID-19. Study information: Sites across the United States, Italy and Spain contributed samples from acute and convalescent COVID-19. PBMCs, B-cell-depleted T cells, or T cells provided the cDNA or gDNA that made up the material.

Authors' data handling: The authors estimated nucleated cell counts from reference gene primer amplification. Method: immunoSEQ multiplex PCR; TCRdb's copy keeps in-frame clones and lacks some. Clone size and the V and J calls come from that table; the DNA yielded D and trimming. The sample contains about 360,000 clones, 80% to 90% of which appear only once. CDR1 is SGHRS, CDR2 YFSETQ, per germline. Trimming pared 2 bases from V and 2 bases from J, leaving 11 bases between. This CDR3 has 15 residues. The receptor comes from a man in his thirties or forties with active or convalescent COVID-19. The gene calls are TRBV5-1 and TRBJ1-3; unclear D gene. Specimen: peripheral blood. The CDR3 DNA reads as TGCGCCAGCAGCTTATCAGGTTCTGCTGGAAACACCATATATTTT. Its protein product is CASSLSGSAGNTIYF.